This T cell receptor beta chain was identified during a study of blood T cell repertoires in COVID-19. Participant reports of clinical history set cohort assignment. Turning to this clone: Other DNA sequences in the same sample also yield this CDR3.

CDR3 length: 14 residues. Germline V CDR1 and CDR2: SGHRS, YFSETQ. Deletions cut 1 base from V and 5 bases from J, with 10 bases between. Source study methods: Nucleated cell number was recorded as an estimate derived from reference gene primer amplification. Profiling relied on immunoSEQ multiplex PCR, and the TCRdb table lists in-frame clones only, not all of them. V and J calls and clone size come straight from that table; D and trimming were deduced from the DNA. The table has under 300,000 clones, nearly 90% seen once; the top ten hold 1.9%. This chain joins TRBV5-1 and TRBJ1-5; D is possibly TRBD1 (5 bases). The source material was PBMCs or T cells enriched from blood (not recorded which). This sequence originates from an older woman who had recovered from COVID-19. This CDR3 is CASSLQGGDQPQHF. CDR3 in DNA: TGCGCCAGCAGCTTGCAGGGTGGGGATCAGCCCCAGCATTTT.